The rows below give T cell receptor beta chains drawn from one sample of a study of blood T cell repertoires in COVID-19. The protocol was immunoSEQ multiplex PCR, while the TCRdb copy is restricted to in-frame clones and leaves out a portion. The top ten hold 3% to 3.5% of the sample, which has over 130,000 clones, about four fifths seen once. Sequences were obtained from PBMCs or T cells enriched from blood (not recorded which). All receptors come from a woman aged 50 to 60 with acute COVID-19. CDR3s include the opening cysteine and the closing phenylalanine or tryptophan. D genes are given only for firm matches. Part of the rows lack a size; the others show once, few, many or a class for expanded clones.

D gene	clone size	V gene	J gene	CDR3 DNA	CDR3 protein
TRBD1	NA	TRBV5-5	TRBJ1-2	TGTGCCAGCAGCCCAACAGGGGATCTTAGCTACACCTTC	CASSPTGDLSYTF
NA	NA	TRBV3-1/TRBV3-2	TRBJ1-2	TGTGCCAGCAGCCATCTCGGCGGGAACTATGGCTACACCTTC	CASSHLGGNYGYTF
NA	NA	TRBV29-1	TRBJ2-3	TGCAGCCCCCGGCGACTAGGAGGGACAGATACGCAGTATTTT	CSPRRLGGTDTQYF
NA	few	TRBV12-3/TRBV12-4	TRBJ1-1	TGTGCCAGCAGCCCCGTGAGCACTGAAGCTTTCTTT	CASSPVSTEAFF
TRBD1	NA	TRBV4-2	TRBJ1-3	TGTGCCAGCAGCCAAAATACAGGGGGCTCTGGAAACACCATATATTTT	CASSQNTGGSGNTIYF
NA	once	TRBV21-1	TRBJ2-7	TGTGCCAGCAGCAAAGAGGGCCTAGCGGGCTCCTACGAGCAGTACTTC	CASSKEGLAGSYEQYF
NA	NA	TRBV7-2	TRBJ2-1	TGTGCCAGCAGCTTAGAAATAGCGAACAATGAGCAGTTCTTC	CASSLEIANNEQFF
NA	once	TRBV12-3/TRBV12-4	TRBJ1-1	TGTGCCAGCAGCCCATCGTTACTCGAAGCTTTCTTT	CASSPSLLEAFF
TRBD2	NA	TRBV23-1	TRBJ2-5	TGCGCCAGCAGTCAATCCCCCTCAATACAAGGACTAGCGGGAGGGTCCCCTCAAGAGACCCAGTACTTC	CASSQSPSIQGLAGGSPQETQYF
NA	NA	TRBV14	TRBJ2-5	TGTGCCAGCAGCCAGTGGCAGGACCAAGAGACCCAGTACTTC	CASSQWQDQETQYF
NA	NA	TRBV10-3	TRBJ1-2	TGTGCCATCAGTGCCGGCAGGGGTGGCTATGGCTACACCTTC	CAISAGRGGYGYTF
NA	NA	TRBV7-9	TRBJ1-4	TGTGCCAGCAGCACCAGGACAGTAGCAACTAATGAAAAACTGTTTTTT	CASSTRTVATNEKLFF
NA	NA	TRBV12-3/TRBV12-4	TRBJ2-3	TGTGCCAGCAGAACAGGGAGAGCAGATACGCAGTATTTT	CASRTGRADTQYF
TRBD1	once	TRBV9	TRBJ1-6	TGTGCCAGCAGCGTACGCGGGGACAGGGTTTCACCCCTCCACTTT	CASSVRGDRVSPLHF
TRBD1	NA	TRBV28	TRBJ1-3	TGTGCCAGCAGTTCGGGACAAGGACAGGACCCATCTGGAAACACCATATATTTT	CASSSGQGQDPSGNTIYF
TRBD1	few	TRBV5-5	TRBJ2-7	TGTGCCAGCAGCTTGGACAGGGGAACTCGCGAGCAGTACTTC	CASSLDRGTREQYF
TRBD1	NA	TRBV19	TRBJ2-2	TGTGCCAGTAGTATTTGGGGGACAGACAACACCGGGGAGCTGTTTTTT	CASSIWGTDNTGELFF
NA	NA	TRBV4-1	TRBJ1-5	TGCGCCAGCAGCCGGACACCTGATAGCAATCAGCCCCAGCATTTT	CASSRTPDSNQPQHF
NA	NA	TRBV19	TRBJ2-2	TGTGCCAGTAGTCAAGGAGGGGCGTCAGGAACGAACACCGGGGAGCTGTTTTTT	CASSQGGASGTNTGELFF
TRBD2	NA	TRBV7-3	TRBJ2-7	TGTGCCAGCAGCTTGGGGGGGTCGAGCTCCTACGAGCAGTACTTC	CASSLGGSSSYEQYF
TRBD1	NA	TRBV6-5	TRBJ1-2	TGTGCCAGCAGACTGGGGACAGGGGATCGCTACACCTTC	CASRLGTGDRYTF
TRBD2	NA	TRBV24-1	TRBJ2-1	TGTGCCACCAGTGATTGGGGAGGGGCTAACTACAATGAGCAGTTCTTC	CATSDWGGANYNEQFF
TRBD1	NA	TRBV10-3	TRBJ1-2	TGTGCCATCAGTGAGTCATCGGGGGGGACAGCGTATGGCTACACCTTC	CAISESSGGTAYGYTF
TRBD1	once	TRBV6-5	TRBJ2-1	TGTGCCAGCAGTTCTTGGACAGGGGACAATGAGCAGTTCTTC	CASSSWTGDNEQFF
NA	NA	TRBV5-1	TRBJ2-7	TGCGCCAGCAGCTCTGTCTACGAGCAGTACTTC	CASSSVYEQYF
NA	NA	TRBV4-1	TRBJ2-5	TGCGCCAGCAGCCAAGACCAACGATGGGAGACTGCCCAGTACTTC	CASSQDQRWETAQYF
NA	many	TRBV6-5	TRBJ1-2	TGTGCCAGCGCCACCGGCCAGGGGACCTATGGCTACACCTTC	CASATGQGTYGYTF
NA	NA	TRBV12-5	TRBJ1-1	TGTGCTAGTGGTTTGATAGGGGGCACTGAAGCTTTCTTT	CASGLIGGTEAFF
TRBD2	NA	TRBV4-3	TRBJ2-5	TGCGCCAGCAGCCCTGGGACTAGCGGAGAGACCCAGTACTTC	CASSPGTSGETQYF
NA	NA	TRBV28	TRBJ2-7	TGTGCCAGCAGTTCCCCGAGGGGGGGGATCTCCTACGAGCAGTACTTC	CASSSPRGGISYEQYF
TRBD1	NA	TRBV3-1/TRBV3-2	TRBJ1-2	TGTGCCAGCAGCTACTCGGGACAGGGGGTGTACTACTACACCTTC	CASSYSGQGVYYYTF
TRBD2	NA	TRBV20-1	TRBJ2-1	TGCAGTGCTAGTGCCGTTAGCGGGAGCTCCTACAATGAGCAGTTCTTC	CSASAVSGSSYNEQFF
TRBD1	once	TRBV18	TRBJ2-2	TGTGCCAGCGGCCGGGACAGGGGTGCCGGGGAGCTGTTTTTT	CASGRDRGAGELFF
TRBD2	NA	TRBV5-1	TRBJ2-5	TGCGCCAGCAGCTTGGCAGGACTAGCGGGAGGGGAGACCCAGTACTTC	CASSLAGLAGGETQYF
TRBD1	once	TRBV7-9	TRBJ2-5	TGTGCCAAGGGACTGGGGACAGGAGATCAAGAGACCCAGTACTTC	CAKGLGTGDQETQYF
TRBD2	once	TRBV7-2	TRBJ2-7	TGTGCCAGCAGGTCGACTAGCGCGTCCTACGAGCAGTACTTC	CASRSTSASYEQYF
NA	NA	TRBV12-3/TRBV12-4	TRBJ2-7	TGTGCCAGCAGTTTAAGGACACAGCAGTACTTC	CASSLRTQQYF
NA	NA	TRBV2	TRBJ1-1	TGTGCCAGCAGGAGGGCAGAGAACACTGAAGCTTTCTTT	CASRRAENTEAFF
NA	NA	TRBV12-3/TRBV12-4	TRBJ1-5	TGTGCCAGCTTGCAGGGCGGGGGTCAGCCCCAGCATTTT	CASLQGGGQPQHF
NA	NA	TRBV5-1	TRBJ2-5	TGCGCCAGCAGCTTCGGCGGGGAAGAGACCCAGTACTTC	CASSFGGEETQYF
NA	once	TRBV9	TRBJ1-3	TGTGCCAGCAGCGACTTCTCTGGAAACACCATATATTTT	CASSDFSGNTIYF
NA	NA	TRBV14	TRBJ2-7	TGTGCCAGCAGCCCGAAGCCGGGGGTTCCCTACGAGCAGTACTTC	CASSPKPGVPYEQYF
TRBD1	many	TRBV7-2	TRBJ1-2	TGTGCCAGCAGCTGGACAGGGAGCAGCTACACCTTC	CASSWTGSSYTF
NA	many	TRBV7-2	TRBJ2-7	TGTGCCAGCAGCTTAGCAACCGCCCTGGGCCACGAGCAGTACTTC	CASSLATALGHEQYF
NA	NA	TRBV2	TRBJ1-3	TGTGCCAGCGCGTTCGGTGGAAACACCATATATTTT	CASAFGGNTIYF
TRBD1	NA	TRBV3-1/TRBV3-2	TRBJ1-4	TGTGCCAGCAGCCAAGGACAGGGGGGGAATGAAAAACTGTTTTTT	CASSQGQGGNEKLFF
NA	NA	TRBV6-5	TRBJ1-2	TGTGCCAGCAGTTACTCGACTCACTATGGCTACACCTTC	CASSYSTHYGYTF
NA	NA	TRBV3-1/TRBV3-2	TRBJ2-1	TGTGCCAGCAGCCCATCCCGGTTCCTGCGCCCCTACAATGAGCAGTTCTTC	CASSPSRFLRPYNEQFF
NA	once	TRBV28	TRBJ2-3	TGTGCCAGCAGTCAAGGAGGGGCCGATCCCCCAGATACGCAGTATTTT	CASSQGGADPPDTQYF
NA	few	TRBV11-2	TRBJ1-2	TGTGCCAGCAGCTCGTTAGCTAACTATGGCTACACCTTC	CASSSLANYGYTF